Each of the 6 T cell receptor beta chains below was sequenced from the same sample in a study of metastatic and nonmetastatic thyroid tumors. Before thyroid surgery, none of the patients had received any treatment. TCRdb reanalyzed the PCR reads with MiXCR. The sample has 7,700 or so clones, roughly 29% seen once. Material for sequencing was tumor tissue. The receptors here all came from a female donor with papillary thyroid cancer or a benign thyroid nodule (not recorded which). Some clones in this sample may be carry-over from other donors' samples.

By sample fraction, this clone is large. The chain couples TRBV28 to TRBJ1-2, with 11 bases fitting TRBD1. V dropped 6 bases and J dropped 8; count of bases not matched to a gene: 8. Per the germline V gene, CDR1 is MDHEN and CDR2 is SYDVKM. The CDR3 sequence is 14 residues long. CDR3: CASSRDGTGGGYTF. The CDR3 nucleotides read TGTGCCAGCAGCCGCGATGGGACAGGGGGAGGCTACACCTTC.

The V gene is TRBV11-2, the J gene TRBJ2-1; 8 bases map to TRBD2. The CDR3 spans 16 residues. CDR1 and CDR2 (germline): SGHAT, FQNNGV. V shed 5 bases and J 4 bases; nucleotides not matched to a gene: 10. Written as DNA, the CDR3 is TGTGCCAGCAGCCCCCAGACTAGCGCACTATACAATGAGCAGTTCTTC. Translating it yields CASSPQTSALYNEQFF.

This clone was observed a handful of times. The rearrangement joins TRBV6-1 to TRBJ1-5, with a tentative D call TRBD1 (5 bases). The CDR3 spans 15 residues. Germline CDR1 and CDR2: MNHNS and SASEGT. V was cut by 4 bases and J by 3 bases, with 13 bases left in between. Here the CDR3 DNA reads TGTGCCAGCAGTGGCGACAGTGGGCCCAATCAGCCCCAGCATTTT. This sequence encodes CASSGDSGPNQPQHF.

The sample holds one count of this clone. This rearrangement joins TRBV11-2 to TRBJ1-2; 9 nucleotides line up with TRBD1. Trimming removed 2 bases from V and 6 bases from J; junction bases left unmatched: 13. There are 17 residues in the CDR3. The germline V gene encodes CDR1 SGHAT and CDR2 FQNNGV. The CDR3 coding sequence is TGTGCCAGCAGCTTAAGTACGGGACAGGGCGGATTTGATGGCTACACCTTC. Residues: CASSLSTGQGGFDGYTF. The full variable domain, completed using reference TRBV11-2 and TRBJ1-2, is EAGVAQSPRYKIIEKRQSVAFWCNPISGHATLYWYQQILGQGPKLLIQFQNNGVVDDSQLPKDRFSAERLKGVDSTLKIQPAKLEDSAVYLCASSLSTGQGGFDGYTFGSGTRLTVV.

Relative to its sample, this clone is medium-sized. The CDR3: CASSLWSGQVSPLHF. The CDR3, as DNA: TGTGCCAGCAGTTTATGGTCGGGACAGGTCTCACCCCTCCACTTT. The chain links TRBV28 to TRBJ1-6; 8 nucleotides agree with TRBD1. The junction had 5 bases not matched to a gene; V was cut back by 0 bases and J by 10 bases. Germline V gene lookup returns CDR1 MDHEN and CDR2 SYDVKM. The CDR3 is 15 amino acids.

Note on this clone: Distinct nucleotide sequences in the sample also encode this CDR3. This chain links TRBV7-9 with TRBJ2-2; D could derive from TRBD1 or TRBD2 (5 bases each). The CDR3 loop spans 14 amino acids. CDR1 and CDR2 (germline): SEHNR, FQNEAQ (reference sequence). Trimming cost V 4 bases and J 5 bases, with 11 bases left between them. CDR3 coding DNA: TGTGCCAGCAGCTCGGGACCCCAGACCGGGGAGCTGTTTTTT. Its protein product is CASSSGPQTGELFF.